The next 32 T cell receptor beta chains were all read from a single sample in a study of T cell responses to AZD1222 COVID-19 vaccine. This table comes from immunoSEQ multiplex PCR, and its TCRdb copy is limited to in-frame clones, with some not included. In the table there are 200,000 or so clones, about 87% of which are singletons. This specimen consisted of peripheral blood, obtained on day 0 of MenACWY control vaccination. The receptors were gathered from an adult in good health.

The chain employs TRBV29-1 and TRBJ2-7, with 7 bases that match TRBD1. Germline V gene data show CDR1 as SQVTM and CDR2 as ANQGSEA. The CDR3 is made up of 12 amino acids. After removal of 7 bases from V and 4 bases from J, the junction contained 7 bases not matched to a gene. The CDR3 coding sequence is TGCAGCGGCCGGGACAGTATTTACGAGCAGTACTTC. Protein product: CSGRDSIYEQYF.

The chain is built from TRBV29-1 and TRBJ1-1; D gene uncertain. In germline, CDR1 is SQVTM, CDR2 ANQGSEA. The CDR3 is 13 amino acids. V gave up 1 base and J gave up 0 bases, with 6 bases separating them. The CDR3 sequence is CSVEGRLNTEAFF. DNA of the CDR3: TGCAGCGTTGAAGGCAGACTGAACACTGAAGCTTTCTTT.

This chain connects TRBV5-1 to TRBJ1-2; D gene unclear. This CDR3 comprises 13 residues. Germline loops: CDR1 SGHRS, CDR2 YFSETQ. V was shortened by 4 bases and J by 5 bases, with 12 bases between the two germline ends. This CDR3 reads CASSKGEAYGYTF. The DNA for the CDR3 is TGCGCCAGCAGCAAGGGAGAAGCATATGGCTACACCTTC.

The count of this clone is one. Written as DNA, the CDR3 is TGTGCCAGCTCACCACAGGAGAGCAATCAGCCCCAGCATTTT. Translated: CASSPQESNQPQHF. The V call is TRBV18, the J call TRBJ1-5, with no clear D. Germline V gives CDR1 KGHSH, CDR2 LQKENI. The CDR3 is 14 residues long. V lost 1 base and J lost 1, with 5 bases in between.

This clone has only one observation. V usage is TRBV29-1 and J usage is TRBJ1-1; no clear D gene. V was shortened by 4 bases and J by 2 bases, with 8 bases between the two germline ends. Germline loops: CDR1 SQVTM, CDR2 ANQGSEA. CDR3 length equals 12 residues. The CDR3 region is CSVGLPNTEAFF. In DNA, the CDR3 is TGCAGCGTTGGGCTCCCCAACACTGAAGCTTTCTTT.

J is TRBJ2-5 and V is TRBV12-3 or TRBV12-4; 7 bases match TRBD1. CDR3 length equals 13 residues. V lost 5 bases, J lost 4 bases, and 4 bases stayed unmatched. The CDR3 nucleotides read TGTGCCAGCAGTCCGAGGGGGCGAGAGACCCAGTACTTC. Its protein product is CASSPRGRETQYF.

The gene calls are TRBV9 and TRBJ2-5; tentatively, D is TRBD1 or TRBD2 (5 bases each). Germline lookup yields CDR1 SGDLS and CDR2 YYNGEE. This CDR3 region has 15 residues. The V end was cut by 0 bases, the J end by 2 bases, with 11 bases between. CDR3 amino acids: CASSVGEWGQETQYF. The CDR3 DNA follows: TGTGCCAGCAGCGTAGGGGAATGGGGGCAAGAGACCCAGTACTTC. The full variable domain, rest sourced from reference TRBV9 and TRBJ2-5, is DSGVTQTPKHLITATGQRVTLRCSPRSGDLSVYWYQQSLDQGLQFLIQYYNGEERAKGNILERFSAQQFPDLHSELNLSSLELGDSALYFCASSVGEWGQETQYFGPGTRLLVL.

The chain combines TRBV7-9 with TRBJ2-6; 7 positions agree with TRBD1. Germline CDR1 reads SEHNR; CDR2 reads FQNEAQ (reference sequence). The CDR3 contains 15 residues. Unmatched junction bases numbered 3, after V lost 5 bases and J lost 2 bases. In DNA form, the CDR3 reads TGTGCCAGCAGCAACCAGGGGGCTGGGGCCAACGTCCTGACTTTC. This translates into CASSNQGAGANVLTF.

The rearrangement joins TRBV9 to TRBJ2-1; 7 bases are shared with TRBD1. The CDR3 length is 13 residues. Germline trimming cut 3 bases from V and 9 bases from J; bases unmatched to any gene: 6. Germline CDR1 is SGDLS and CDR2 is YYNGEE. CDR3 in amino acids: CASSATGSGEQFF. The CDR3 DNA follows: TGTGCCAGCAGCGCGACAGGGTCGGGTGAGCAGTTCTTC.

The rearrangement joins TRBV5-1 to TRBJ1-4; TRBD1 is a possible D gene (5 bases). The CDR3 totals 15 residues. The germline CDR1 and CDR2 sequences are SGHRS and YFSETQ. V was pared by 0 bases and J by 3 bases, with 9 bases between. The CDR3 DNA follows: TGCGCCAGCAGCTTGGGAGGGGACCCTAATGAAAAACTGTTTTTT. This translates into CASSLGGDPNEKLFF.

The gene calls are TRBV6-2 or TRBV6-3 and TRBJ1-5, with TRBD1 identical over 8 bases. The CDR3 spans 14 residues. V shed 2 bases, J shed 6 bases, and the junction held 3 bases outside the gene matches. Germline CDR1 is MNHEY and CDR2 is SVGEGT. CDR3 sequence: CASSYGQGTQPQHF. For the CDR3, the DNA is TGTGCCAGCAGTTACGGACAGGGTACTCAGCCCCAGCATTTT.

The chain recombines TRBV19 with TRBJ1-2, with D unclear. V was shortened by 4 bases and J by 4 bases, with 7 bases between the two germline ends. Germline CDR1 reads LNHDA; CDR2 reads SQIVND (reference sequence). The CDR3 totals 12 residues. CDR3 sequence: CASSSRGYGYTF. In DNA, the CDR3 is TGTGCCAGTAGTAGCCGGGGCTATGGCTACACCTTC.

The CDR3 protein is CASSRLNYGYTF. DNA of the CDR3: TGTGCCAGCAGCCGACTGAACTATGGCTACACCTTC. The chain joins TRBV6-2 or TRBV6-3 to TRBJ1-2; D is ambiguous. The ends were cut back, 6 bases at V and 2 bases at J, with 7 bases in the middle. CDR3 length: 12 amino acids. Germline CDR1 reads MNHEY; CDR2 reads SVGEGT.

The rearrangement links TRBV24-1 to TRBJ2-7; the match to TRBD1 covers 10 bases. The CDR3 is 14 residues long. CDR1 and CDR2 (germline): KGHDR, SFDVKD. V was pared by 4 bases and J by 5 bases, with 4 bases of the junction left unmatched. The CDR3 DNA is TGTGCCACCAGTGACGGGACAGGGGCTGACGAGCAGTACTTC. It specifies CATSDGTGADEQYF.

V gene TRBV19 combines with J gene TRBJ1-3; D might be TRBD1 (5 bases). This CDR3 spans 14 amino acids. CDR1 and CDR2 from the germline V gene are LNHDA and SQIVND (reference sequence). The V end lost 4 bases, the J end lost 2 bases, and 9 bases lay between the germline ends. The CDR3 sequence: CASSTSGPGNTIYF. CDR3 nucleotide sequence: TGTGCCAGTAGTACCTCGGGGCCTGGAAACACCATATATTTT.

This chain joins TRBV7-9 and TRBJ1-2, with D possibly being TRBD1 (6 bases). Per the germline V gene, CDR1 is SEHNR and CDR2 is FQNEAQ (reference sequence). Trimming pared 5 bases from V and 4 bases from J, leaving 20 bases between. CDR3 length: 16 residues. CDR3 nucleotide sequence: TGTGCCAGCAGCCCACGTAGGACAGCGAATAGCTATGGCTACACCTTC. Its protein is CASSPRRTANSYGYTF.

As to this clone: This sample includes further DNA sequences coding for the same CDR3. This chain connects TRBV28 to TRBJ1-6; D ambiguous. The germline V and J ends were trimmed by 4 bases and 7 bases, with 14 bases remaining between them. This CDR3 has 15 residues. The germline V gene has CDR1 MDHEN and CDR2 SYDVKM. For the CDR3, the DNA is TGTGCCAGCAGTTGGACCGGGAAACGGAATTCACCCCTCCACTTT. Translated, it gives CASSWTGKRNSPLHF.

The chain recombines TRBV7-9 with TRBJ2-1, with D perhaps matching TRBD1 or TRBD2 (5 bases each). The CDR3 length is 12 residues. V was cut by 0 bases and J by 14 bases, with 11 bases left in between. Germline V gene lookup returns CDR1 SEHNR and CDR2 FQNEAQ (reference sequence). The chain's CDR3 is CASSLAGLAEFF. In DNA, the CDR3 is TGTGCCAGCAGCTTAGCGGGGCTAGCCGAGTTCTTC.

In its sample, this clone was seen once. The CDR3 DNA reads TGTGCCAGCAGCTTGGACCTGAGGGAGCTGTTTTTT. Its protein product is CASSLDLRELFF. The chain links TRBV5-4 to TRBJ2-2; D uncertain. Germline loops: CDR1 SGHNT, CDR2 YYREEE (reference sequence). CDR3 length: 12 residues. V lost 0 bases to trimming and J lost 9 bases, with 6 bases between them.

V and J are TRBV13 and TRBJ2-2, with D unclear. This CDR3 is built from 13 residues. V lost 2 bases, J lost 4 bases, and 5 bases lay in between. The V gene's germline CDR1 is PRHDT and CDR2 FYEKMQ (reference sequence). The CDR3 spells CASSLKGTGELFF. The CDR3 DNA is TGTGCCAGCAGCTTAAAGGGCACCGGGGAGCTGTTTTTT. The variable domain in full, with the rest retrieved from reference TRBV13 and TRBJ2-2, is AAGVIQSPRHLIKEKRETATLKCYPIPRHDTVYWYQQGPGQDPQFLISFYEKMQSDKGSIPDRFSAQQFSDYHSELNMSSLELGDSALYFCASSLKGTGELFFGEGSRLTVL.

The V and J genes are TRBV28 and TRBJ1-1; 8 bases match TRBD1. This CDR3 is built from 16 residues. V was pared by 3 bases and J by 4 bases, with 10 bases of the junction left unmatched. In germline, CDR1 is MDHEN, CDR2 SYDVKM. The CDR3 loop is CASSLGPRGPGTEAFF. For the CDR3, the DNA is TGTGCCAGCAGTTTGGGGCCCAGGGGGCCGGGCACTGAAGCTTTCTTT.

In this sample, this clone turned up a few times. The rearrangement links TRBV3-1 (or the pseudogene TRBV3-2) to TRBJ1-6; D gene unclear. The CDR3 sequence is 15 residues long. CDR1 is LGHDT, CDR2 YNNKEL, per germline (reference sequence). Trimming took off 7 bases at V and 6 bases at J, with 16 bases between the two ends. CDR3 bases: TGTGCCAGCAACGACCAAGGAGTCGGTAATTCACCCCTCCACTTT. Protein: CASNDQGVGNSPLHF.

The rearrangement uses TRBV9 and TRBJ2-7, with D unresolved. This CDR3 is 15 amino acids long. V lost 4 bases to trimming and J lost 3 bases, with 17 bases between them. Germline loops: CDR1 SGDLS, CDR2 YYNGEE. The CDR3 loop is CASSKEPNPDYEQYF. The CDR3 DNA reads TGTGCCAGCAGCAAAGAACCTAATCCGGACTACGAGCAGTACTTC.

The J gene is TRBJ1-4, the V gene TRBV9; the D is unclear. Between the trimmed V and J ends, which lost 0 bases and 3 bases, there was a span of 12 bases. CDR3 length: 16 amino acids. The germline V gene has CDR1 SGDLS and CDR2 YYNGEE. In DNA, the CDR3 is TGTGCCAGCAGCGTAGCTGGGAGGGCATCTAATGAAAAACTGTTTTTT. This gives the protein CASSVAGRASNEKLFF. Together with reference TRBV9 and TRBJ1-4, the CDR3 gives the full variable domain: DSGVTQTPKHLITATGQRVTLRCSPRSGDLSVYWYQQSLDQGLQFLIQYYNGEERAKGNILERFSAQQFPDLHSELNLSSLELGDSALYFCASSVAGRASNEKLFFGSGTQLSVL.

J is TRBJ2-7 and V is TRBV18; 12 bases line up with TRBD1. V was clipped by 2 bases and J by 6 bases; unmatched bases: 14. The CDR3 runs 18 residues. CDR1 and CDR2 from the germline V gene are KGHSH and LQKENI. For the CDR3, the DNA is TGTGCCAGCTCACCATCGATTACCGGGACAGGGGGCGCGGGCGAGCAGTACTTC. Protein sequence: CASSPSITGTGGAGEQYF.

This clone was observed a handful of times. The CDR3 region is CASSFGGPGEQYF. CDR3 nucleotides: TGTGCCAGCAGTTTCGGGGGTCCAGGCGAGCAGTACTTC. This chain joins TRBV6-2 or TRBV6-3 and TRBJ2-7, with D possibly being TRBD2 (6 bases). The CDR3 has 13 residues. Germline V gene sequence: CDR1 MNHEY, CDR2 SVGEGT. V shed 4 bases and J shed 6 bases, with 13 bases lying between them.

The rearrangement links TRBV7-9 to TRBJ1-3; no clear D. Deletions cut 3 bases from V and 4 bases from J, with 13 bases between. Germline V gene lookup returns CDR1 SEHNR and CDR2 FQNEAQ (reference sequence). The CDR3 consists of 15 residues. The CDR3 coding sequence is TGTGCCAGCAGCTTCGGAGGGTTATCCGGAAACACCATATATTTT. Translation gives CASSFGGLSGNTIYF.

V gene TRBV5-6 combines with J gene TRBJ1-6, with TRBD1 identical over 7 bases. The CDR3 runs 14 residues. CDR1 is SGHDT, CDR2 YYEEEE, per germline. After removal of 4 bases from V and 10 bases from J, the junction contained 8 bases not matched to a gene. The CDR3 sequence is CASSETGRRSPLHF. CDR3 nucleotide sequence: TGTGCCAGCAGCGAGACAGGGAGGCGATCACCCCTCCACTTT.

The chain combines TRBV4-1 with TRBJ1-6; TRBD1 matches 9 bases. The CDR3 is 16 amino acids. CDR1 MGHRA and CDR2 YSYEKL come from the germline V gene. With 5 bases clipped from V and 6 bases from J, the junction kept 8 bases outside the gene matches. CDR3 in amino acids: CASSFLPGQGNSPLHF. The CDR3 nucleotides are TGCGCCAGCAGCTTCCTCCCGGGACAGGGTAATTCACCCCTCCACTTT.

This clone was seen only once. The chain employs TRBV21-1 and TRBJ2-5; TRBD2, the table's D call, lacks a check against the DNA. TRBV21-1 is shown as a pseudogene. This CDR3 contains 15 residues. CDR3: CASSTLGGKQETQYF. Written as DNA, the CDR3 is TGTGCCAGCAGCACCCTTGGGGGGAAACAAGAGACCCAGTACTTC.

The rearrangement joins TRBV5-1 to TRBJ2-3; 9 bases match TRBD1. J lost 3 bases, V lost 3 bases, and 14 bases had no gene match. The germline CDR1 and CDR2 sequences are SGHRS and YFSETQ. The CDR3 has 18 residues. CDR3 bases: TGCGCCAGCAGCTACAACCCAACAGGGGGCGGCGTGACAGATACGCAGTATTTT. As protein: CASSYNPTGGGVTDTQYF.

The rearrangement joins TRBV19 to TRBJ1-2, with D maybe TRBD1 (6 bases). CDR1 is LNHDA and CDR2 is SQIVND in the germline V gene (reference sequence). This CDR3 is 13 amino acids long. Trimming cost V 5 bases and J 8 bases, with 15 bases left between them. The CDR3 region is CASSPNRDSGYTF. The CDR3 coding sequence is TGTGCCAGTAGTCCGAACAGGGATAGCGGCTACACCTTC.